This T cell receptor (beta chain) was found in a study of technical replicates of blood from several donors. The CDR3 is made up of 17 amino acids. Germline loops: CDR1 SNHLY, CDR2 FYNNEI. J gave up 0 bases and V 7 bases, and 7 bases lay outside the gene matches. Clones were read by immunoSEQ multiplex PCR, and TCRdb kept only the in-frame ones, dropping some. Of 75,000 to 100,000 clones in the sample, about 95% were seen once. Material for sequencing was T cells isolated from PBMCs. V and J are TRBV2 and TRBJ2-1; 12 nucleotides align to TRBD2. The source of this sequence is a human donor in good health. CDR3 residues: CASKGLAGLSSYNEQFF. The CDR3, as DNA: TGTGCCAGCAAGGGACTAGCGGGTCTTAGCTCCTACAATGAGCAGTTCTTC.